Shown below are 15 T cell receptor beta chains from a single sample sequenced in a study of graft-versus-host responses after intestinal transplantation. Profiling relied on immunoSEQ multiplex PCR, and the TCRdb table lists in-frame clones only, not all of them. The sample lists 130,000 to 150,000 clones, 92% occurring once. The antigens these receptors bind are not known. The sequencing here drew on unstimulated CD4+ T cells sorted from spleen or lymph node cells, taken before intestinal transplant. Receptors originate from a human donor who received an intestinal transplant.

V gene TRBV7-3 combines with J gene TRBJ2-1; TRBD2 matches at 9 bases. Unmatched junction bases numbered 7, after V lost 6 bases and J lost 4 bases. The CDR3 is made up of 15 amino acids. Germline V CDR1 and CDR2: SGHTA, FQGTGA. The CDR3 sequence is CASRFIAGEYNEQFF. The CDR3 DNA is TGTGCCAGCAGATTTATAGCGGGAGAATACAATGAGCAGTTCTTC.

The V gene is TRBV19, the J gene TRBJ2-7, with 9 bases that match TRBD2. After removal of 8 bases from V and 2 bases from J, the junction contained 7 bases not matched to a gene. The CDR3 is 14 residues long. Germline V gene data show CDR1 as LNHDA and CDR2 as SQIVND (reference sequence). The CDR3: CASRRGRDAYEQYF. In DNA form, the CDR3 reads TGTGCCAGTCGGCGCGGGAGGGATGCCTACGAGCAGTACTTC. Supplemented by reference TRBV19 and TRBJ2-7, the full variable domain reads DGGITQSPKYLFRKEGQNVTLSCEQNLNHDAMYWYRQDPGQGLRLIYYSQIVNDFQKGDIAEGYSVSREKKESFPLTVTSAQKNPTAFYLCASRRGRDAYEQYFGPGTRLTVT.

The chain combines TRBV5-8 with TRBJ2-1; weak D call: TRBD2 (6 bases). The CDR3 has 16 residues. Germline V gene lookup returns CDR1 SGHTS and CDR2 YDEGEE. The V end was cut by 0 bases, the J end by 2 bases, with 12 bases between. Written as DNA, the CDR3 is TGTGCCAGCAGCTTGGCTCTAGCGTTGGCCTACAATGAGCAGTTCTTC. It specifies CASSLALALAYNEQFF.

The V gene is TRBV7-9, the J gene TRBJ2-1; 9 bases align to TRBD2. V shed 5 bases, J shed 8 bases, and the junction held 7 bases outside the gene matches. Germline V gene sequence: CDR1 SEHNR, CDR2 FQNEAQ (reference sequence). This CDR3 spans 14 amino acids. The CDR3 DNA is TGTGCCAGCAGCCGTAGCGGGAGAAGTGATGAGCAGTTCTTC. Amino acids: CASSRSGRSDEQFF.

The chain is built from TRBV4-2 and TRBJ2-5; 9 bases align to TRBD2. TRBJ2-7 matches the DNA end more closely, so the J call is doubtful. This CDR3 has 17 amino acids. The germline gives CDR1 LGHNA, CDR2 YNFKEQ. In DNA form, the CDR3 reads TGTGCCAGCAGCCAAGATTTCGCGGGAGGGGCCTCCTACGAGCAGTACTTC. Protein product: CASSQDFAGGASYEQYF.

The chain combines TRBV30 with TRBJ2-3, with 7 bases that match TRBD2. Germline V CDR1 and CDR2: GTSNPN, SVGIG (reference sequence). The CDR3 extends over 13 amino acids. V was clipped by 2 bases and J by 1 base; unmatched bases: 0. For the CDR3, the DNA is TGTGCCTGGAGTACTAGCGGCACAGATACGCAGTATTTT. Translated: CAWSTSGTDTQYF.

The chain uses TRBV28 and TRBJ2-5; 12 positions match TRBD2. The CDR3 runs to 18 residues. The germline V gene has CDR1 MDHEN and CDR2 SYDVKM. V dropped 2 bases and J dropped 4; count of bases not matched to a gene: 11. The CDR3, as DNA: TGTGCCAGCAGTTTACTTAGGGGGGGGACTAGCGGGCGAGAGACCCAGTACTTC. It is translated as CASSLLRGGTSGRETQYF.

This clone was detected only once. This chain joins TRBV7-9 and TRBJ1-3; a weak D match, TRBD1 (6 bases). The CDR3 is made up of 16 amino acids. From germline, CDR1 is SEHNR and CDR2 FQNEAQ (reference sequence). V gave up 3 bases and J gave up 1 base, with 13 bases separating them. CDR3 nucleotides: TGTGCCAGCAGCTTGAGGACAGATTTTTCTGGAAACACCATATATTTT. Translation gives CASSLRTDFSGNTIYF.

The CDR3 region has the DNA TGTGCCAGTAGTATGGGACAGCGTCCGGAAAAACTGTTTTTT. Translating gives CASSMGQRPEKLFF. This chain joins TRBV19 and TRBJ1-4; 7 nucleotides line up with TRBD1. Germline assignment: CDR1 LNHDA and CDR2 SQIVND (reference sequence). This CDR3 spans 14 amino acids. J was trimmed by 8 bases and V by 3 bases; bases with no gene match: 6.

This clone came up a few times. The V call is TRBV11-3, the J call TRBJ2-5; D remains ambiguous. Germline loops: CDR1 SGHNT, CDR2 YENEEA. There are 13 residues in the CDR3. Trimming took off 5 bases at V and 3 bases at J, with 10 bases between the two ends. CDR3 sequence reads: CASSENQKETQYF. As DNA, the CDR3 is TGTGCCAGCAGCGAAAATCAGAAAGAGACCCAGTACTTC.

To note about this clone: One end of the junction fails to match germline, which may point to a read error. The rearrangement links TRBV9 to TRBJ1-3, with TRBD1 matching over 12 bases. This CDR3 contains 16 residues. Per germline, CDR1 SGDLS and CDR2 YYNGEE. This CDR3 is CASSAWRLGQGAALDF. Here the CDR3 DNA reads TGTGCCAGCAGCGCATGGCGCTTGGGACAGGGGGCCGCTTTGGATTTT.

V is TRBV19 and J is TRBJ2-1; 12 bases match TRBD2. Unmatched junction bases numbered 3, after V lost 5 bases and J lost 4 bases. CDR1 and CDR2 (germline): LNHDA, SQIVND (reference sequence). The CDR3 extends over 15 amino acids. The CDR3 coding sequence is TGTGCCAGTAGTTTAGGACTAGCGGGATACAATGAGCAGTTCTTC. Protein: CASSLGLAGYNEQFF.

This chain links TRBV9 with TRBJ1-6; TRBD1 might be the D (5 bases). The ends were cut back, 3 bases at V and 1 base at J, with 17 bases in the middle. This CDR3 spans 18 amino acids. The germline V gene has CDR1 SGDLS and CDR2 YYNGEE. The CDR3 sequence: CASSAAGAGGSYNSPLHF. The CDR3 region has the DNA TGTGCCAGCAGCGCCGCCGGGGCCGGAGGATCCTATAATTCACCCCTCCACTTT.

The V gene is TRBV29-1, the J gene TRBJ1-4; 8 nucleotides align to TRBD1. Germline V gene data show CDR1 as SQVTM and CDR2 as ANQGSEA. V trimming: 5 bases; J trimming: 5 bases; junction bases outside the gene matches: 4. The length of the CDR3 is 13 residues. CDR3 bases: TGCAGCGTTCGGGGACAGGTGAATGAAAAACTGTTTTTT. Its translation: CSVRGQVNEKLFF.

The DNA of the CDR3 is TGTGCCACCGAAGGTCAGGGCGCTCGAGGTGAAAAACTGTTTTTT. Protein: CATEGQGARGEKLFF. V and J are TRBV19 and TRBJ1-4; D is perhaps TRBD1 (5 bases). The V end lost 10 bases, the J end lost 7 bases, and 22 bases lay between the germline ends. The CDR3 sequence is 15 residues long. Germline CDR1 reads LNHDA; CDR2 reads SQIVND (reference sequence).